The 29 T cell receptor beta chains presented below share a single source sample, sequenced in a study of OX40 agonist ivuxolimab in advanced cancers. The assay was immunoSEQ multiplex PCR, and TCRdb's table has in-frame clones only and misses some. The sample consists of some 74,000 clones, around 93% of them appearing once. Sequencing used CD4+ or CD8+ T cells sorted from blood, obtained in a trial of the OX40 agonist ivuxolimab. The receptor set was obtained from an adult with an advanced solid tumor such as melanoma, head and neck, liver or kidney cancer.

This clone is a singleton in its sample. This sequence joins TRBV30 and TRBJ1-4; D not resolved. The CDR3 runs 14 residues. V was trimmed by 1 base and J by 6 bases, leaving 12 bases between them. Germline V gene data show CDR1 as GTSNPN and CDR2 as SVGIG (reference sequence). CDR3 bases: TGTGCCTGGAGTGGTAGGGCAACCGATGAAAAACTGTTTTTT. It is translated as CAWSGRATDEKLFF.

The chain combines TRBV11-2 with TRBJ1-4; D unresolved. The CDR3 is 15 amino acids. The V gene's germline CDR1 is SGHAT and CDR2 FQNNGV. Trimming removed 1 base at V and 4 bases at J, with 10 bases between. CDR3 sequence: CASSLVPDFNEKLFF. The CDR3 DNA reads TGTGCCAGCAGCTTAGTGCCCGATTTTAATGAAAAACTGTTTTTT.

The V and J genes are TRBV5-1 and TRBJ2-5; 13 bases match TRBD2. The CDR3 has 17 amino acids. Germline lookup yields CDR1 SGHRS and CDR2 YFSETQ. With 3 bases clipped from V and 5 bases from J, the junction kept 10 bases outside the gene matches. The CDR3 DNA reads as TGCGCCAGCAGCTCAATAAGGACTAGCGGGGGCTGGGAGACCCAGTACTTC. The encoded protein is CASSSIRTSGGWETQYF.

As DNA, the CDR3 is TGTGCCAGCAGCGTCAAGACAAGGGGGTCCTACGAGCAGTACTTC. It specifies CASSVKTRGSYEQYF. The chain links TRBV5-4 to TRBJ2-7; a possible D gene is TRBD1 (6 bases). The V and J ends lost 4 bases and 1 base respectively, with 15 bases between them. The CDR3 runs 15 residues. Looked up from germline, CDR1 is SGHNT and CDR2 is YYREEE (reference sequence).

This clone was picked up one time. This chain links TRBV5-1 with TRBJ2-1; maybe TRBD1 (5 bases). CDR1 SGHRS and CDR2 YFSETQ come from the germline V gene. Trimming cost V 7 bases and J 7 bases, with 15 bases left between them. The CDR3 length is 13 residues. CDR3 in amino acids: CASYTPGKNEQFF. In DNA form, the CDR3 reads TGCGCCAGCTATACCCCAGGGAAAAATGAGCAGTTCTTC.

The chain recombines TRBV30 with TRBJ2-2; 11 bases are a match to TRBD1. Per germline, CDR1 GTSNPN and CDR2 SVGIG (reference sequence). The junction had 7 bases not matched to a gene; V was cut back by 3 bases and J by 7 bases. The CDR3 has 15 amino acids. The CDR3 coding sequence is TGTGCCTGGAGGGAGGGACAGGGGGTGTTCGGGGAGCTGTTTTTT. It specifies CAWREGQGVFGELFF.

The J gene is TRBJ2-5, the V gene TRBV11-3, with TRBD1 identical over 8 bases. The J call could be wrong; TRBJ2-7 is a better fit for the DNA end. CDR1 is SGHNT, CDR2 YENEEA, per germline. The CDR3 loop spans 16 amino acids. The CDR3 protein is CASSPETGAVTYEQYF. CDR3 in DNA: TGTGCCAGCAGCCCGGAGACAGGGGCGGTCACCTACGAGCAGTACTTC.

The V call is TRBV11-2, the J call TRBJ1-2, with D possibly being TRBD1 (6 bases). Trimming took off 7 bases at V and 0 bases at J, with 15 bases between the two ends. Germline CDR1 and CDR2: SGHAT and FQNNGV. The CDR3 contains 15 residues. CDR3 DNA: TGTGCCAGCAACAGGGTCGGCACACCTAACTATGGCTACACCTTC. This translates into CASNRVGTPNYGYTF.

The chain couples TRBV5-1 to TRBJ2-1, with D possibly matching TRBD1 (6 bases). From germline, CDR1 is SGHRS and CDR2 YFSETQ. Trimming shortened V by 3 bases and J by 8 bases, and 18 bases separated the two germline ends. The CDR3 loop spans 15 amino acids. This chain's CDR3 is CASSSRISGVDEQFF. DNA of the CDR3: TGCGCCAGCAGCTCGAGGATCTCAGGGGTCGATGAGCAGTTCTTC.

This sequence joins TRBV19 and TRBJ2-2; D gene ambiguous. The CDR3 spans 15 residues. The V gene lost 5 bases and the J gene lost 0 bases, with 10 bases spanning the gap. Germline lookup yields CDR1 LNHDA and CDR2 SQIVND (reference sequence). CDR3 protein: CASSGQFANTGELFF. CDR3 nucleotide sequence: TGTGCCAGTAGTGGTCAGTTCGCGAACACCGGGGAGCTGTTTTTT.

The chain is built from TRBV6-5 and TRBJ1-2; no definite D call. The V gene lost 2 bases and the J gene lost 3 bases, with 10 bases spanning the gap. Germline V lookup: CDR1 MNHEY, CDR2 SVGAGI. The CDR3 has 14 amino acids. The CDR3 is CASSYGGPDYGYTF. The CDR3 DNA is TGTGCCAGCAGTTACGGCGGTCCCGACTATGGCTACACCTTC.

The chain couples TRBV5-1 to TRBJ2-5, with 11 nucleotides matching TRBD2. V lost 4 bases to trimming and J lost 2 bases; unmatched junction nucleotides: 13. This CDR3 spans 18 amino acids. The germline V gene encodes CDR1 SGHRS and CDR2 YFSETQ. CDR3 bases: TGCGCCAGCAGCCACCTACTAGCGGGAGCCCTTTCTCAAGAGACCCAGTACTTC. The encoded protein is CASSHLLAGALSQETQYF.

The chain has TRBV18 and TRBJ2-7; 14 positions agree with TRBD2. The junction had 1 base not matched to a gene; V was cut back by 3 bases and J by 3 bases. The CDR3 totals 15 residues. Germline V gives CDR1 KGHSH, CDR2 LQKENI. CDR3 in DNA: TGTGCCAGCTCACCTGGACTAGCGGGAGGCTACGAGCAGTACTTC. Residues: CASSPGLAGGYEQYF.

This clone is a singleton in its sample. V and J are TRBV27 and TRBJ2-6, with TRBD1 matching 9 bases. The CDR3 contains 18 residues. V dropped 4 bases and J dropped 2; count of bases not matched to a gene: 9. Germline CDR1 and CDR2: MNHEY and SMNVEV (reference sequence). CDR3 in amino acids: CASSSRPGDRAGANVLTF. In DNA, the CDR3 is TGTGCCAGCAGTTCCCGTCCAGGGGACAGGGCTGGGGCCAACGTCCTGACTTTC.

The chain uses TRBV19 and TRBJ2-6; TRBD1 matches 8 bases. Trimming cost V 4 bases and J 0 bases; bases outside gene matches: 5. The length of the CDR3 is 17 residues. Germline CDR1 and CDR2: LNHDA and SQIVND (reference sequence). The CDR3: CASSKGTGISGANVLTF. DNA for the CDR3: TGTGCCAGTAGTAAAGGGACAGGCATCTCTGGGGCCAACGTCCTGACTTTC.

The chain recombines TRBV5-8 with TRBJ2-7; tentatively, D is TRBD1 (6 bases). The germline V gene has CDR1 SGHTS and CDR2 YDEGEE. With 2 bases removed from V and 7 bases from J, the gap between germline ends came to 10 bases. The CDR3 extends over 12 amino acids. The CDR3 reads CASSFTGKEQYF. The CDR3 DNA reads TGTGCCAGCAGCTTTACAGGGAAAGAGCAGTACTTC.

The chain is built from TRBV7-9 and TRBJ1-1; a possible D gene is TRBD1 (5 bases). The V end was cut by 4 bases, the J end by 1 base, with 13 bases between. Germline lookup yields CDR1 SEHNR and CDR2 FQNEAQ (reference sequence). The CDR3 length is 15 residues. The CDR3 DNA reads as TGTGCCAGCAGCTCCGGGACGGGTGAGAACACTGAAGCTTTCTTT. The encoded protein is CASSSGTGENTEAFF.

This rearrangement joins TRBV6-5 to TRBJ2-4; 7 bases match TRBD1. The CDR3 runs to 14 residues. The V gene's germline CDR1 is MNHEY and CDR2 SVGAGI. V was clipped by 6 bases and J by 6 bases; unmatched bases: 8. The CDR3 region has the DNA TGTGCCAGCAGCACCCGACAGGGACCAAACATTCAGTACTTC. Translating gives CASSTRQGPNIQYF.

CDR3 nucleotides: TGCGCCAGCAGCCCACGGGCGGAGATGGCCTACGAGCAGTACTTC. Protein: CASSPRAEMAYEQYF. This sequence joins TRBV5-1 and TRBJ2-7; D gene ambiguous. The CDR3 length is 15 residues. Germline V CDR1 and CDR2: SGHRS, YFSETQ. V lost 4 bases and J 2 bases, leaving 16 bases between the germline ends. Full variable domain (remainder filled in from reference TRBV5-1 and TRBJ2-7): KAGVTQTPRYLIKTRGQQVTLSCSPISGHRSVSWYQQTPGQGLQFLFEYFSETQRNKGNFPGRFSGRQFSNSRSEMNVSTLELGDSALYLCASSPRAEMAYEQYFGPGTRLTVT.

The chain is built from TRBV19 and TRBJ2-1; unclear D gene. The CDR3 runs 16 residues. Germline CDR1 and CDR2: LNHDA and SQIVND (reference sequence). The ends were cut back, 2 bases at V and 7 bases at J, with 18 bases in the middle. The CDR3: CASSIIEVPSSNEQFF. CDR3 in DNA: TGTGCCAGTAGTATAATTGAGGTACCCTCCTCAAATGAGCAGTTCTTC.

The chain couples TRBV30 to TRBJ1-1; D uncertain. This CDR3 comprises 13 residues. V shed 0 bases and J shed 1 base, with 6 bases lying between them. Germline lookup yields CDR1 GTSNPN and CDR2 SVGIG (reference sequence). DNA for the CDR3: TGTGCCTGGAGTGTACGCAAGAACACTGAAGCTTTCTTT. Its translation: CAWSVRKNTEAFF.

V and J are TRBV7-3 and TRBJ1-5; no clear D gene. There are 13 residues in the CDR3. Trimming pared 2 bases from V and 3 bases from J, leaving 5 bases between. Germline V gene sequence: CDR1 SGHTA, CDR2 FQGTGA. The DNA of the CDR3 is TGTGCCAGCAGCTTAGCTCCCAATCAGCCCCAGCATTTT. Encoded protein: CASSLAPNQPQHF.

The V and J genes are TRBV27 and TRBJ2-1, with D unresolved. Germline V CDR1 and CDR2: MNHEY, SMNVEV (reference sequence). V shed 0 bases and J shed 5 bases, with 8 bases lying between them. This CDR3 comprises 14 residues. DNA of the CDR3: TGTGCCAGCAGTTTATCCCTCCCTAACAATGAGCAGTTCTTC. It specifies CASSLSLPNNEQFF.

This clone was picked up a small number of times. The chain is built from TRBV2 and TRBJ1-2; 7 bases are a match to TRBD1. With V trimmed by 5 bases and J by 7 bases, 10 bases remained unmatched. This CDR3 spans 14 amino acids. Germline V gives CDR1 SNHLY, CDR2 FYNNEI. CDR3 sequence (DNA): TGTGCCAGCAGTCGACAGGGAGGCTCTCTTGGCTACACCTTC. Its protein is CASSRQGGSLGYTF.

This clone has only one observation. J is TRBJ1-2 and V is TRBV2; no clear D gene. CDR3 length equals 13 residues. Germline V gene lookup returns CDR1 SNHLY and CDR2 FYNNEI. With 7 bases removed from V and 6 bases from J, the gap between germline ends came to 15 bases. The CDR3 bases are TGTGCCAGCAAGGATGTTAGAACGGATGGCTACACCTTC. Amino acid sequence: CASKDVRTDGYTF.

The rearrangement joins TRBV5-1 to TRBJ2-1; TRBD1 is a possible D gene (5 bases). This CDR3 has 14 amino acids. Trimming removed 0 bases at V and 3 bases at J, with 7 bases between. Per the germline V gene, CDR1 is SGHRS and CDR2 is YFSETQ. The CDR3 reads CASSLGQNYNEQFF. CDR3 nucleotides: TGCGCCAGCAGCTTGGGACAGAACTACAATGAGCAGTTCTTC.

This sequence joins TRBV6-1 and TRBJ1-1; tentative D call: TRBD1 (5 bases). V was clipped by 10 bases and J by 4 bases, with 22 bases between them. CDR1 and CDR2 from the germline V gene are MNHNS and SASEGT. The CDR3 is made up of 15 amino acids. CDR3 residues: CATFGANPARTEAFF. CDR3 nucleotides: TGTGCCACCTTCGGGGCCAACCCCGCGCGCACTGAAGCTTTCTTT.

V is TRBV9 and J is TRBJ2-1; 8 bases line up with TRBD2. The CDR3 totals 16 residues. Germline loops: CDR1 SGDLS, CDR2 YYNGEE. The V and J ends lost 1 base and 4 bases, in that order; junction bases with no gene match: 7. The CDR3 sequence is CASSVRPAGVYNEQFF. The DNA of the CDR3 is TGTGCCAGCAGCGTAAGGCCAGCGGGAGTATACAATGAGCAGTTCTTC.

A few counts support this clone. The V and J genes are TRBV5-5 and TRBJ1-1; D not certain. CDR1 and CDR2 (germline): SGHKS, YYEKEE (reference sequence). With 4 bases removed from V and 4 bases from J, the gap between germline ends came to 8 bases. The CDR3 sequence is 12 residues long. This chain's CDR3 is CASSILGTEAFF. In nucleotides, the CDR3 is TGTGCCAGCAGCATCCTGGGCACTGAAGCTTTCTTT.